Below, 18 T cell receptor beta chains from the same sample are listed, as sequenced in a study of Ad26.COV2.S vaccination and SARS-CoV-2 variants. Clones were read by immunoSEQ multiplex PCR, and TCRdb kept only the in-frame ones, dropping some. This sample has about 390,000 clones, with more than 85% found just once. The sample's treatment: around 19 received Ad26.COV2.S at low or high dose, single or two shots; about 5 received placebo; per-sample allocation not given. Sampling was performed 63 days after the first vaccine or placebo injection. The input for sequencing was peripheral blood, taken in a trial of Ad26.COV2.S vaccine versus placebo. All receptors come from a person aged 18-60 years who received the Ad26.COV2.S COVID-19 vaccine or a placebo.

This sequence joins TRBV5-1 and TRBJ1-2, with 7 bases identical to TRBD1. Germline V gene data show CDR1 as SGHRS and CDR2 as YFSETQ. The CDR3 runs to 15 residues. Germline trimming cut 0 bases from V and 5 bases from J; bases unmatched to any gene: 7. DNA of the CDR3: TGCGCCAGCAGCTTGGTACCCGGGACAGAGTATGGCTACACCTTC. Translated: CASSLVPGTEYGYTF.

The V and J genes are TRBV3-1 (or the pseudogene TRBV3-2) and TRBJ1-1, with D perhaps matching TRBD1 (6 bases). This CDR3 has 13 residues. Germline V gene lookup returns CDR1 LGHDT and CDR2 YNNKEL (reference sequence). V lost 4 bases to trimming and J lost 7 bases, with 13 bases between them. CDR3 sequence (DNA): TGTGCCAGCAGCCGAGGGGGTCGTGGTGAAGCTTTCTTT. Its translation: CASSRGGRGEAFF.

This clone was seen just once. This chain connects TRBV18 to TRBJ1-5; 9 nucleotides align to TRBD1. Germline V lookup: CDR1 KGHSH, CDR2 LQKENI. The CDR3 has 16 residues. Trimming at V came to 3 bases and at J to 6 bases, leaving 9 bases not matched to a gene. Here the CDR3 DNA reads TGTGCCAGCTCACCCTCCGGGGACAGGGCAAGTCAGCCCCAGCATTTT. Its translation: CASSPSGDRASQPQHF.

V is TRBV2 and J is TRBJ2-2; tentative D call: TRBD2 (6 bases). With 8 bases removed from V and 1 base from J, the gap between germline ends came to 11 bases. CDR3 size: 14 residues. CDR1 and CDR2 (germline): SNHLY, FYNNEI. For the CDR3, the DNA is TGTGCCAGCCGCGGGGCAAGGAACACCGGGGAGCTGTTTTTT. Encoded protein: CASRGARNTGELFF.

The chain joins TRBV30 to TRBJ2-2; a possible D gene is TRBD1 (6 bases). This CDR3 is 13 amino acids long. Germline V gene data show CDR1 as GTSNPN and CDR2 as SVGIG (reference sequence). This CDR3 is CGLLGQLTGELFF. The CDR3 nucleotides are TGTGGGTTACTAGGACAGCTCACCGGGGAGCTGTTTTTT.

The chain links TRBV2 to TRBJ1-2, with a possible D match to TRBD1 (6 bases). The germline gives CDR1 SNHLY, CDR2 FYNNEI. V was clipped by 5 bases and J by 4 bases, with 14 bases between them. The CDR3 loop spans 14 amino acids. CDR3 sequence reads: CASSYGTFSYGYTF. CDR3 DNA sequence: TGTGCCAGCAGTTACGGGACATTCAGCTATGGCTACACCTTC.

The chain couples TRBV6-6 to TRBJ2-5; no definite D call. The germline gives CDR1 MNHNY, CDR2 SVGAGI (reference sequence). This CDR3 has 12 amino acids. V lost 8 bases and J lost 0, with 7 bases in between. CDR3 loop: CASGGNQETQYF. In nucleotides, the CDR3 is TGTGCCAGCGGCGGAAACCAAGAGACCCAGTACTTC.

This clone was seen more than once but under ten times. Other DNA sequences in this sample translate to the same CDR3. The V gene is TRBV11-3, the J gene TRBJ2-3; D unresolved. This CDR3 region has 13 residues. Trimming pared 3 bases from V and 0 bases from J, leaving 4 bases between. The germline gives CDR1 SGHNT, CDR2 YENEEA. For the CDR3, the DNA is TGTGCCAGCAGCTTCGACAGCACAGATACGCAGTATTTT. Its protein product is CASSFDSTDTQYF.

This rearrangement joins TRBV5-1 to TRBJ1-1; D is undetermined. CDR3 length equals 14 residues. Germline assignment: CDR1 SGHRS and CDR2 YFSETQ. V was clipped by 2 bases and J by 2 bases, with 10 bases between them. The CDR3 reads CASSLSSINTEAFF. CDR3 in DNA: TGCGCCAGCAGCTTATCGTCGATAAACACTGAAGCTTTCTTT.

This chain connects TRBV11-2 to TRBJ2-1; 9 bases line up with TRBD1. This CDR3 contains 15 residues. The germline V gene encodes CDR1 SGHAT and CDR2 FQNNGV. After removal of 5 bases from V and 9 bases from J, the junction contained 11 bases not matched to a gene. The CDR3 loop reads CASSHAGTGGPEQFF. The CDR3 nucleotides are TGTGCCAGCAGCCACGCTGGCACAGGGGGCCCTGAGCAGTTCTTC.

This chain connects TRBV30 to TRBJ1-3; D is unresolved. CDR1 is GTSNPN, CDR2 SVGIG, per germline (reference sequence). V lost 4 bases and J lost 2, with 6 bases in between. CDR3 size: 12 residues. The CDR3 DNA sequence: TGTGCCTGGAAGGAGGCTGGAAACACCATATATTTT. Residues: CAWKEAGNTIYF.

The V gene is TRBV20-1, the J gene TRBJ1-2, with D unclear. The CDR3 totals 10 residues. The germline V gene encodes CDR1 DFQATT and CDR2 SNEGSKA (reference sequence). V was cut by 4 bases and J by 3 bases, with 3 bases left in between. CDR3 sequence (DNA): TGCAGTGCTACAGACTATGGCTACACCTTC. It yields the protein CSATDYGYTF.

This rearrangement joins TRBV12-5 to TRBJ1-2, with D perhaps matching TRBD1 (5 bases). The V gene's germline CDR1 is LGHNT and CDR2 FRNRAP. The CDR3 sequence is 15 residues long. Trimming removed 0 bases from V and 6 bases from J, with 14 bases in between. CDR3 DNA sequence: TGTGCTAGTGGTTTGGTAAAATCAGGGATGGATGGCTACACCTTC. This codes for CASGLVKSGMDGYTF.

V and J are TRBV6-6 and TRBJ1-3; D ambiguous. The CDR3 spans 13 residues. From germline, CDR1 is MNHNY and CDR2 SVGAGI (reference sequence). Trimming left V 2 bases short and J 6 bases short, with 8 bases between. CDR3 nucleotide sequence: TGTGCCAGCAGTTACCAAGGGTTAAACACCATATATTTT. This gives the protein CASSYQGLNTIYF.

This clone was observed a few times. Relative to the germline gene, one junction end is altered; a read error may explain this. The J gene is TRBJ1-6, the V gene TRBV27; D is uncertain. CDR3 size: 12 residues. Germline values: CDR1 MNHEY, CDR2 SMNVEV (reference sequence). The CDR3 is CASRLYNSPLHF. CDR3 sequence (DNA): TGTGCCAGCAGATTATATAATTCACCCCTCCACTTT.

The genes are TRBV12-3 or TRBV12-4 and TRBJ1-2; 8 nucleotides agree with TRBD1. Germline trimming cut 4 bases from V and 7 bases from J; bases unmatched to any gene: 2. This CDR3 comprises 12 residues. The CDR3 DNA sequence: TGTGCCAGCAGTTACGGACAGGGTGGCTACACCTTC. It is translated as CASSYGQGGYTF.

The gene calls are TRBV24-1 and TRBJ2-2; D perhaps matches TRBD2 (6 bases). The CDR3 totals 16 residues. V was trimmed by 3 bases and J by 1 base, leaving 11 bases between them. Germline V gene sequence: CDR1 KGHDR, CDR2 SFDVKD. The CDR3 region is CATSDPAGLNTGELFF. The CDR3 DNA reads as TGTGCCACCAGTGATCCAGCGGGCTTGAACACCGGGGAGCTGTTTTTT.

This clone showed up just a few times. The rearrangement joins TRBV9 to TRBJ1-5, with TRBD1 as a possible D gene (5 bases). Germline CDR1 is SGDLS and CDR2 is YYNGEE. The germline V and J ends were trimmed by 3 bases and 2 bases, with 9 bases remaining between them. This CDR3 is built from 14 residues. The CDR3 loop is CASSAGLRNQPQHF. The CDR3 DNA sequence: TGTGCCAGCAGCGCAGGGCTTCGCAATCAGCCCCAGCATTTT.